These 9 T cell receptor beta chains share one sample of origin, sequenced in a study of CD8 T cell repertoires and HIV-1 epitope variants (TCRdb year 2020). The antigens for these receptors are not known. Receptors were amplified or captured by the immunoSEQ multiplex PCR assay. As stored in TCRdb, this immuneACCESS dataset retains in-frame rearrangements with V and J assigned. A fraction of the clones does not appear; measured against another copy, unresolved V genes explain less than half of the discrepancy, and the remainder lacks a known reason. The sample table holds approximately 5,200 clones, of which about 66% were seen once. The top ten clones comprise 40% to 45% of the sample. Sequencing input: cultured CD8+ T cells derived from PBMCs. All receptors come from a male donor with HIV.

V gene TRBV11-1 combines with J gene TRBJ2-1; D is perhaps TRBD1 (6 bases). The CDR3 length is 15 residues. Per germline, CDR1 SGHAT and CDR2 FQDESV (reference sequence). V was clipped by 0 bases and J by 3 bases, with 9 bases between them. The CDR3 sequence: CASSLAGQSYNEQFF. The CDR3 nucleotides read TGTGCCAGCAGCTTAGCCGGACAGAGCTACAATGAGCAGTTCTTC.

This clone was seen a few times. The genes are TRBV28 and TRBJ2-5; 10 positions match TRBD1. The germline gives CDR1 MDHEN, CDR2 SYDVKM. The V gene end was trimmed by 4 bases and the J gene end by 5 bases; junction bases not matched to a gene: 4. This CDR3 comprises 14 residues. CDR3 coding DNA: TGTGCCAGCAGTTCGGACAGGGGGGAGGAGACCCAGTACTTC. It is translated as CASSSDRGEETQYF.

This clone was seen only a few times. The chain has TRBV28 and TRBJ1-1; 7 bases fit TRBD1. This CDR3 has 13 amino acids. V was clipped by 5 bases and J by 7 bases; unmatched bases: 7. Germline CDR1 and CDR2: MDHEN and SYDVKM. The CDR3 DNA is TGTGCCAGCAGTAGGGGGCCCTACCGTGAAGCTTTCTTT. This sequence encodes CASSRGPYREAFF.

This clone came up a few times. DNA for the CDR3: TGTGCCAGCAGTTTAGCGAGTTCCTACGAGCAGTACTTC. Its protein is CASSLASSYEQYF. This chain connects TRBV27 to TRBJ2-7; no clear D. The CDR3 length is 13 residues. The germline V gene encodes CDR1 MNHEY and CDR2 SMNVEV (reference sequence). The V and J ends lost 2 bases and 1 base respectively, with 6 bases between them.

V is TRBV11-2 and J is TRBJ2-7; 7 bases line up with TRBD1. The CDR3 is 15 amino acids. Germline V gene data show CDR1 as SGHAT and CDR2 as FQNNGV. The V segment lost 5 bases and the J segment 2 bases; nucleotides outside the gene matches: 9. CDR3 protein: CASSPTGDSTYEQYF. As DNA, the CDR3 is TGTGCCAGCAGCCCTACCGGGGACAGCACCTACGAGCAGTACTTC.

This clone occurred a few times. The chain is built from TRBV28 and TRBJ1-5; D is ambiguous. CDR3 size: 16 residues. Germline CDR1 reads MDHEN; CDR2 reads SYDVKM. V was pared by 6 bases and J by 0 bases, with 15 bases between. CDR3 sequence (DNA): TGTGCCAGCAGACCCGACACTACCTATAGCAATCAGCCCCAGCATTTT. This translates into CASRPDTTYSNQPQHF. The whole variable domain, filled in from reference TRBV28 and TRBJ1-5, reads DVKVTQSSRYLVKRTGEKVFLECVQDMDHENMFWYRQDPGLGLRLIYFSYDVKMKEKGDIPEGYSVSREKKERFSLILESASTNQTSMYLCASRPDTTYSNQPQHFGDGTRLSIL.

J is TRBJ2-1 and V is TRBV19; TRBD2 matches at 8 bases. Germline lookup yields CDR1 LNHDA and CDR2 SQIVND (reference sequence). Germline trimming cut 5 bases from V and 10 bases from J; bases unmatched to any gene: 4. The CDR3 is 12 residues long. CDR3 sequence reads: CASSFVAGEQFF. CDR3 bases: TGTGCCAGTAGTTTCGTAGCGGGAGAGCAGTTCTTC.

This clone was picked up a small number of times. The chain uses TRBV14 and TRBJ2-7; 12 nucleotides agree with TRBD2. Per the germline V gene, CDR1 is SGHDN and CDR2 is FVKESK. This CDR3 spans 16 amino acids. The V segment lost 4 bases and the J segment 2 bases; nucleotides outside the gene matches: 6. DNA for the CDR3: TGTGCCAGCAGCCTAACTAGCGGGGGGCCACCCTACGAGCAGTACTTC. Translating gives CASSLTSGGPPYEQYF.

The rearrangement links TRBV7-8 to TRBJ2-1; D gene unclear. This CDR3 has 13 amino acids. The V end lost 2 bases, the J end lost 4 bases, and 6 bases lay between the germline ends. Germline V CDR1 and CDR2: SGHVS, FQNEAQ. The CDR3 loop is CASSLSLYNEQFF. The CDR3 DNA follows: TGTGCCAGCAGCTTATCCTTGTACAATGAGCAGTTCTTC.